This is a list of T cell receptor beta chains from one sample in a study of OX40 agonist ivuxolimab in advanced cancers. Produced via immunoSEQ multiplex PCR; TCRdb's table is partial and in-frame only. The table lists 70,000 to 100,000 clones, more than 75% of them singletons. The sample here was CD4+ or CD8+ T cells sorted from blood, taken in a trial of the OX40 agonist ivuxolimab. Receptor source: an adult with an advanced solid tumor such as melanoma, head and neck, liver or kidney cancer. The CDR3 runs from the conserved cysteine through the conserved F or W. D genes are given only for firm matches. Clone size is shown for a subset of rows, as once, few, many or a class of expanded clone.

cdr3_aa,cdr3_nt,j_call,clone_size,d_call,v_call
CSVEEVPSYAEAFF,TGCAGCGTTGAAGAGGTCCCCTCGTATGCTGAAGCTTTCTTT,TRBJ1-1,.,.,TRBV29-1
CASSLAPFRPETQYF,TGTGCTAGCAGCTTAGCCCCATTTCGTCCCGAGACCCAGTACTTC,TRBJ2-5,.,.,TRBV7-7
CASSSGTSNEQFF,TGTGCCAGCAGCTCCGGGACTAGCAATGAGCAGTTCTTC,TRBJ2-1,.,TRBD2,TRBV6-5
CASSPLTGEKDEQYF,TGTGCCAGCTCACCACTGACAGGGGAGAAGGACGAGCAGTACTTC,TRBJ2-7,once,TRBD1,TRBV18
CASSGQIYGYTF,TGTGCCAGCAGCGGACAGATTTATGGCTACACCTTC,TRBJ1-2,.,.,TRBV2
CASNRQGGETQYF,TGTGCCAGCAACAGACAGGGGGGAGAGACCCAGTACTTC,TRBJ2-5,once,TRBD1,TRBV27
CASSLDIGGYTF,TGTGCCAGCAGCTTAGATATTGGTGGCTACACCTTC,TRBJ1-2,.,.,TRBV5-4
CATGDDSQRIQETQYF,TGTGCCACAGGGGATGACAGTCAACGAATTCAAGAGACCCAGTACTTC,TRBJ2-5,.,.,TRBV15
CASSSRLATSTDTQYF,TGCGCCAGCAGCTCCAGACTAGCGACTAGCACAGATACGCAGTATTTT,TRBJ2-3,.,TRBD2,TRBV5-1
CASSSRGSNTYEQYF,TGTGCCAGCAGTTCCCGGGGTAGTAATACCTACGAGCAGTACTTC,TRBJ2-7,.,.,TRBV27
CASSRTGGNSAGELFF,TGTGCCAGCAGTCGGACAGGGGGAAACTCAGCCGGGGAGCTGTTTTTT,TRBJ2-2,.,TRBD1,TRBV9
CASRRRTAGDSNQPQHF,TGTGCCAGCCGAAGACGGACCGCCGGAGATAGCAATCAGCCCCAGCATTTT,TRBJ1-5,.,.,TRBV19
CVCGAGPKNIQYF,TGTGTTTGTGGGGCAGGGCCCAAAAACATTCAGTACTTC,TRBJ2-4,.,.,TRBV27
CASSLDAHSYEQYF,TGTGCCAGCAGCTTAGATGCACACTCCTACGAGCAGTACTTC,TRBJ2-7,.,.,TRBV7-8
CASSLTGQEYEQYF,TGCGCCAGCAGTTTAACCGGACAAGAGTACGAGCAGTACTTC,TRBJ2-7,.,.,TRBV5-1
CASSIRDGESYEQYF,TGTGCCAGCAGCATTAGGGACGGAGAATCCTACGAGCAGTACTTC,TRBJ2-7,.,.,TRBV9
CASSSRAGFFRASTDTQYF,TGTGCCAGCAGCTCCCGGGCAGGGTTTTTCCGTGCTAGCACAGATACGCAGTATTTT,TRBJ2-3,few,.,TRBV7-2
CASSPDRDRGDGFF,TGTGCCAGCAGCCCCGACCGGGACAGGGGAGACGGGTTCTTC,TRBJ2-1,.,TRBD1,TRBV11-3
CASSLDASDTQYF,TGCGCCAGCAGCCTGGACGCGTCAGATACGCAGTATTTT,TRBJ2-3,.,.,TRBV5-1
CASSRDGGSYGYTF,TGTGCCAGCAGCCGGGACGGAGGATCCTATGGCTACACCTTC,TRBJ1-2,.,.,TRBV9
CASSSGLAEETQYF,TGTGCCAGTAGCTCGGGGCTAGCAGAAGAGACCCAGTACTTC,TRBJ2-5,.,.,TRBV19
CASSESRTPTNYGYTF,TGTGCCAGCAGTGAGTCACGTACTCCTACTAACTATGGCTACACCTTC,TRBJ1-2,.,.,TRBV2
CASSDDPTGSYNEQFF,TGTGCCAGCAGTGATGATCCGACAGGGTCCTACAATGAGCAGTTCTTC,TRBJ2-1,.,TRBD1,TRBV27